The rows below give T cell receptor beta chains drawn from one sample of a study of CD8 T cells in ankylosing spondylitis. Each CDR3 protein gets one entry after TCRdb re-called the 5' RACE reads with MiXCR. The sample consists of about 300,000 distinct CDR3 sequences, more than 20% of them appearing once. Sequencing input: blood, either unsorted or a sorted T cell fraction (not recorded which). Receptors were obtained from a female donor with ankylosing spondylitis or in good health (not recorded which). Each CDR3 is given with its conserved first and last residue.

j_call,v_call,cdr3_aa
TRBJ2-4,TRBV20-1,CSASKAGNIQYF
TRBJ2-1,TRBV30,CAWSDGGYRSSYNEQFF
TRBJ2-1,TRBV9,CASSVDWTRRFNNEQFF
TRBJ2-7,TRBV6-5,CASSYPSGQGAGYEQYF
TRBJ2-7,TRBV7-2,CASSSKASGPYEQYF
TRBJ2-7,TRBV20-1,CSARRTGRAYEQYF
TRBJ2-7,TRBV7-2,CASSSSLAGFYEQYF
TRBJ2-7,TRBV3-1,CASSSGLAGTEQYF
TRBJ2-7,TRBV20-1,CSANSPYEQYF
TRBJ2-7,TRBV20-1,CSARGLAGVEQYF
TRBJ2-7,TRBV27,CASMLLRQGHEQYF
TRBJ1-6,TRBV5-1,CASSLPQGAHLHF
TRBJ2-1,TRBV5-1,CASSLGRGRAQDEQFF
TRBJ1-2,TRBV6-1,CASSQNGGVGGGNYGYTF
TRBJ2-1,TRBV3-1,CASSQHREGEQFF
TRBJ2-3,TRBV20-1,CSASSYAGGPDTQYF
TRBJ2-7,TRBV4-2,CASSHADTIQYEQYF
TRBJ2-1,TRBV12-3/TRBV12-4,CASTRGYPSAYNEQFF
TRBJ1-2,TRBV10-3,CAISTGTASNYGYTF
TRBJ1-6,TRBV7-2,CASSLSGARNSPLHF
TRBJ2-5,TRBV9,CASSVTADVGETQYF
TRBJ1-2,TRBV20-1,CSARDPIGGPYGYTF
TRBJ2-1,TRBV12-3/TRBV12-4,CASSLVTNPYNEQFF
TRBJ2-5,TRBV29-1,CSVGPGETQYF
TRBJ1-1,TRBV6-6,CASNRATEAFF
TRBJ1-2,TRBV5-1,CASSPHNDGVGYGYTF
TRBJ1-4,TRBV29-1,CSVESGEKLFF
TRBJ2-1,TRBV7-7,CASSFTSGRSDEQFF
TRBJ2-5,TRBV20-1,CSARWRAEETQYF
TRBJ2-3,TRBV9,CASSAGSGGTDTQYF
TRBJ2-3,TRBV28,CASTLREPRADTQYF
TRBJ2-7,TRBV20-1,CSADRDYEQYF
TRBJ1-2,TRBV6-2/TRBV6-3,CASRTGAGYTF
TRBJ2-6,TRBV19,CASTDRAFSGANVLTF
TRBJ2-1,TRBV10-1,CASSVARDGRDAYNEQFF
TRBJ2-1,TRBV4-3,CASSQESGGGANEQFF
TRBJ1-2,TRBV7-9,CASSLVGRGRGNGYTF
TRBJ2-7,TRBV7-9,CASSLGTRDEQYF
TRBJ2-3,TRBV12-3/TRBV12-4,CASSFGGADSYTQYF
TRBJ2-2,TRBV5-6,CASSLRTVPHAGELFF
TRBJ1-2,TRBV16,CASSLQGSAYGYTF
TRBJ2-1,TRBV7-9,CASSTGLAEPSGQFF
TRBJ2-6,TRBV20-1,CSASHPGANVLTF
TRBJ2-1,TRBV11-2,CASSRVAGGRNNEQFF
TRBJ1-5,TRBV6-6,CASSYGGGQPQHF
TRBJ2-1,TRBV15,CATSSRDLGGNEQFF
TRBJ1-1,TRBV6-5,CASSRGEETEAFF
TRBJ2-2,TRBV12-3/TRBV12-4,CASSVHRPNTGELFF
TRBJ2-1,TRBV12-3/TRBV12-4,CASSLGHNEQFF
TRBJ2-5,TRBV12-3/TRBV12-4,CASKGGGRGLETQYF